The next 9 T cell receptor beta chains were all read from a single sample in a study of cytomegalovirus exposure and HLA in healthy donors. Profiling relied on immunoSEQ multiplex PCR, and the TCRdb table lists in-frame clones only, not all of them. Here the sample spans some 110,000 clones, approximately 91% being singletons. Material: PBMCs. These receptors came from a man younger than 30 in good health and CMV-seropositive.

V usage is TRBV6-1 and J usage is TRBJ1-5; tentative D call: TRBD1 (5 bases). This CDR3 has 16 residues. Between the trimmed V and J ends, which lost 0 bases and 2 bases, there was a span of 11 bases. Germline V lookup: CDR1 MNHNS, CDR2 SASEGT. The CDR3 protein is CASSEAEGGGNQPQHF. In DNA, the CDR3 is TGTGCCAGCAGTGAAGCTGAAGGAGGGGGCAATCAGCCCCAGCATTTT.

The genes are TRBV7-9 and TRBJ1-2; 10 nucleotides match TRBD1. V shed 2 bases, J shed 6 bases, and the junction held 9 bases outside the gene matches. CDR3 length equals 16 residues. CDR1 and CDR2 from the germline V gene are SEHNR and FQNEAQ (reference sequence). The CDR3 DNA sequence: TGTGCCAGCAGCTTACCATCTGACAGGGGGCGGCATGGCTACACCTTC. Its translation: CASSLPSDRGRHGYTF.

The rearrangement links TRBV28 to TRBJ2-7, with D possibly TRBD1 on 6 matching bases. This CDR3 is built from 15 residues. The germline CDR1 and CDR2 sequences are MDHEN and SYDVKM. The V gene lost 5 bases and the J gene lost 3 bases, with 17 bases spanning the gap. The CDR3 DNA follows: TGTGCCAGCAGTCCCTACAGGGTAACTCTCTACGAGCAGTACTTC. It translates to CASSPYRVTLYEQYF. The variable domain in full, completed from reference TRBV28 and TRBJ2-7, reads DVKVTQSSRYLVKRTGEKVFLECVQDMDHENMFWYRQDPGLGLRLIYFSYDVKMKEKGDIPEGYSVSREKKERFSLILESASTNQTSMYLCASSPYRVTLYEQYFGPGTRLTVT.

This chain links TRBV7-2 with TRBJ1-4; 7 positions match TRBD1. Unmatched junction bases numbered 8, after V lost 4 bases and J lost 6 bases. CDR3 length equals 15 residues. Germline V gene lookup returns CDR1 SGHTA and CDR2 FQGNSA. In DNA, the CDR3 is TGTGCCAGCAGCTCGTCGGACAGGCCTTATGAAAAACTGTTTTTT. Its protein product is CASSSSDRPYEKLFF.

The J gene is TRBJ1-2, the V gene TRBV28; TRBD1 matches 9 bases. J was trimmed by 5 bases and V by 4 bases; bases with no gene match: 11. Germline lookup yields CDR1 MDHEN and CDR2 SYDVKM. The CDR3 is made up of 16 amino acids. The CDR3 region has the DNA TGTGCCAGCAGTTCATCCGGGACAGGGATTTCGTATGGCTACACCTTC. Translation gives CASSSSGTGISYGYTF.

The gene calls are TRBV19 and TRBJ2-7; 9 bases line up with TRBD1. Germline V gene data show CDR1 as LNHDA and CDR2 as SQIVND (reference sequence). This CDR3 region has 15 residues. With 3 bases clipped from V and 1 base from J, the junction kept 4 bases outside the gene matches. CDR3 coding DNA: TGTGCCAGTAGTATCCCCGGACAGGGGTCCTACGAGCAGTACTTC. Amino acid sequence: CASSIPGQGSYEQYF.

This rearrangement joins TRBV15 to TRBJ2-7, with D perhaps matching TRBD2 (7 bases). This CDR3 contains 16 residues. Germline-derived CDR1 and CDR2 are LNHNV and YYDKDF (reference sequence). With 0 bases removed from V and 0 bases from J, the gap between germline ends came to 12 bases. This chain's CDR3 is CATSREAGASSYEQYF. CDR3 DNA: TGTGCCACCAGCAGAGAGGCGGGGGCTTCCTCCTACGAGCAGTACTTC.

The J gene is TRBJ2-3, the V gene TRBV28; 7 bases align to TRBD1. The CDR3 loop spans 15 amino acids. Germline CDR1 and CDR2: MDHEN and SYDVKM. With V trimmed by 5 bases and J by 0 bases, 5 bases remained unmatched. The CDR3 coding sequence is TGTGCCAGCAGTCTGAGACAGGGTAGCACAGATACGCAGTATTTT. Translating gives CASSLRQGSTDTQYF.

The V and J genes are TRBV20-1 and TRBJ2-7; D might be TRBD2 (5 bases). Germline-derived CDR1 and CDR2 are DFQATT and SNEGSKA (reference sequence). The V end was cut by 7 bases, the J end by 5 bases, with 12 bases between. The CDR3 sequence is 11 residues long. The CDR3 sequence: CSVLPGNEQYF. The CDR3 DNA follows: TGCAGTGTCCTCCCGGGAAACGAGCAGTACTTC.